This entry lists 5 T cell receptor beta chains sequenced from one sample in a study of blood T cell repertoires in COVID-19. Sequenced by immunoSEQ multiplex PCR; TCRdb stores in-frame clones only, minus some. The sample consists of roughly 300,000 clones, almost 85% of them appearing once. Sequences were obtained from peripheral blood. The receptors derive from a human donor in a cohort sampled during active COVID-19.

This clone was observed a few times. This rearrangement joins TRBV27 to TRBJ1-1; 7 positions agree with TRBD1. Losses at the gene ends were 5 bases for V and 1 base for J; bases not matched to a gene: 10. This CDR3 has 16 residues. Germline values: CDR1 MNHEY, CDR2 SMNVEV (reference sequence). The CDR3 bases are TGTGCCAGCAGTCTTGACAGGGAATCGCGGAACACTGAAGCTTTCTTT. Its protein is CASSLDRESRNTEAFF.

The J gene is TRBJ1-2, the V gene TRBV7-9, with D possibly matching TRBD1 (5 bases). Per germline, CDR1 SEHNR and CDR2 FQNEAQ (reference sequence). This CDR3 region has 14 residues. Trimming cost V 9 bases and J 2 bases, with 16 bases left between them. The CDR3 protein is CASIKPGGNYGYTF. Written as DNA, the CDR3 is TGTGCCAGTATTAAACCGGGGGGGAACTATGGCTACACCTTC.

The chain uses TRBV27 and TRBJ2-7; the match to TRBD1 covers 10 bases. This CDR3 comprises 15 residues. Trimming removed 8 bases from V and 2 bases from J; junction bases left unmatched: 9. Germline V gives CDR1 MNHEY, CDR2 SMNVEV (reference sequence). The CDR3 loop is CASQSPGTGAYEQYF. Written as DNA, the CDR3 is TGTGCCAGCCAATCCCCCGGGACAGGGGCCTACGAGCAGTACTTC.

This clone turned up a few times. CDR3 nucleotide sequence: TGTGCCAGCACTAACCCGGGACTGGGGGCTGAAGCTTTCTTT. Its protein product is CASTNPGLGAEAFF. This chain links TRBV27 with TRBJ1-1, with D perhaps TRBD1 (5 bases). This CDR3 comprises 14 residues. Per the germline V gene, CDR1 is MNHEY and CDR2 is SMNVEV (reference sequence). V lost 7 bases and J lost 6, with 18 bases in between.

This chain uses TRBV24-1 with TRBJ1-1; tentative D call: TRBD1 (5 bases). V was shortened by 9 bases and J by 1 base, with 11 bases between the two germline ends. Germline CDR1 is KGHDR and CDR2 is SFDVKD. This CDR3 has 13 amino acids. The CDR3 is CATSGGGNTEAFF. CDR3 bases: TGTGCCACCTCTGGGGGAGGGAACACTGAAGCTTTCTTT.